One and the same sample provided the 5 T cell receptor beta chains below, sequenced in a study of Graves' ophthalmopathy and Graves' hyperthyroidism. Beta-chain TCR CDR3 regions were amplified from RNA transcripts. RT-PCR with HTBI primers came first, then second-round multiplex PCR. One entry per CDR3 protein, called by TCRdb with MiXCR from the multiplex PCR reads. The sample lists hundreds of thousands of distinct CDR3 sequences; approximately 42% were seen once. Sequencing input: peripheral blood. These receptors were obtained from an adult man with Graves' ophthalmopathy.

This clonotype was observed a handful of times. This chain connects TRBV24-1 to TRBJ2-7; 10 positions agree with TRBD1. Germline values: CDR1 KGHDR, CDR2 SFDVKD. J was trimmed by 5 bases and V by 4 bases; bases with no gene match: 7. This CDR3 comprises 15 residues. DNA for the CDR3: TGTGCCACCAGTGAATATGACAGGGGGCTGGACGAGCAGTACTTC. Translation: CATSEYDRGLDEQYF.

The CDR3 nucleotides read TGCAGTGCTAGGGAGCGGGGACTACGAGAGACCCAGTACTTC. Amino acid sequence: CSARERGLRETQYF. J is TRBJ2-5 and V is TRBV20-1; the match to TRBD2 covers 7 bases. The V gene's germline CDR1 is DFQATT and CDR2 SNEGSKA (reference sequence). The V and J ends lost 3 bases and 4 bases, in that order; junction bases with no gene match: 8. This CDR3 is 14 amino acids long.

V is TRBV19 and J is TRBJ2-7; D is unresolved. This CDR3 is 12 amino acids long. Germline V gene sequence: CDR1 LNHDA, CDR2 SQIVND (reference sequence). V shed 4 bases and J shed 4 bases, with 8 bases lying between them. CDR3: CASSTPGYEQYF. The CDR3 coding sequence is TGTGCCAGTAGTACCCCCGGGTACGAGCAGTACTTC.

This chain connects TRBV7-2 to TRBJ2-2; TRBD2 might be the D (5 bases). Germline assignment: CDR1 SGHTA and CDR2 FQGNSA. This CDR3 has 15 residues. Trimming took 5 bases from V and 5 from J, leaving 15 bases between them. The CDR3 reads CASSSTRLSTGELFF. For the CDR3, the DNA is TGTGCCAGCAGCAGCACTAGGTTATCAACCGGGGAGCTGTTTTTT.

This clonotype showed up just a few times. This chain connects TRBV6-2 or TRBV6-3 to TRBJ2-7; D unresolved. The CDR3 covers 12 residues. The germline V gene encodes CDR1 MNHEY and CDR2 SVGEGT. Trimming shortened V by 6 bases and J by 4 bases, and 10 bases separated the two germline ends. For the CDR3, the DNA is TGTGCCAGCAGCAAAGGCCATTACGAGCAGTACTTC. Its protein is CASSKGHYEQYF.